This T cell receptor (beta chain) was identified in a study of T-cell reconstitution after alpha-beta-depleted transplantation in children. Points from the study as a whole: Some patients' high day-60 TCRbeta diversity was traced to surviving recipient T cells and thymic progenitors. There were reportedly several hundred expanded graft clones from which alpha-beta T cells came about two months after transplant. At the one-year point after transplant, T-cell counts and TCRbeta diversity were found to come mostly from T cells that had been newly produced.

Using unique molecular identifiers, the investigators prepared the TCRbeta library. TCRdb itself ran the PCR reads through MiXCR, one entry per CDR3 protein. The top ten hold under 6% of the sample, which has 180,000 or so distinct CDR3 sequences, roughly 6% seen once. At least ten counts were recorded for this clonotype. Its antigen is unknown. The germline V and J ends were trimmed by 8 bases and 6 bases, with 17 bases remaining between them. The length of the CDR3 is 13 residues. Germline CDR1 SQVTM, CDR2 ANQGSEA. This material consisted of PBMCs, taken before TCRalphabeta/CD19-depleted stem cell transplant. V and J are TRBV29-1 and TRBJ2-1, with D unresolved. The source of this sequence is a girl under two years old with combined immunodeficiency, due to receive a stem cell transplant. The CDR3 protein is CSFRAFGSNEQFF. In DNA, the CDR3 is TGCAGCTTCCGGGCCTTCGGGTCCAATGAGCAGTTCTTC.